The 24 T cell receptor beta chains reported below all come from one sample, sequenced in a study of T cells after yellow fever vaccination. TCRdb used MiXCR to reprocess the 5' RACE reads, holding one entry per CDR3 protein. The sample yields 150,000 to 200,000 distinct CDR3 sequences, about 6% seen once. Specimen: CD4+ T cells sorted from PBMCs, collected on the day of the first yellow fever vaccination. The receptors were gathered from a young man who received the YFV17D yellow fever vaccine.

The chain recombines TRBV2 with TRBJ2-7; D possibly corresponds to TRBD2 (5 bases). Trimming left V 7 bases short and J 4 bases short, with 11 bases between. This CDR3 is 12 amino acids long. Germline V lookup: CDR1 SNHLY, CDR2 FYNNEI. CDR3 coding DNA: TGTGCCAGCATGGCAAGCGGATACGAGCAGTACTTC. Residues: CASMASGYEQYF.

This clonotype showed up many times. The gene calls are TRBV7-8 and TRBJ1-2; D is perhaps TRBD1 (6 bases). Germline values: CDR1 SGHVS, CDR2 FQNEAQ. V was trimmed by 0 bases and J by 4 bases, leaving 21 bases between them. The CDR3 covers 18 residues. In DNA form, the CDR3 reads TGTGCCAGCAGCTTAGCGCATGGGGGCCCGCGTCCATCCTATGGCTACACCTTC. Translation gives CASSLAHGGPRPSYGYTF.

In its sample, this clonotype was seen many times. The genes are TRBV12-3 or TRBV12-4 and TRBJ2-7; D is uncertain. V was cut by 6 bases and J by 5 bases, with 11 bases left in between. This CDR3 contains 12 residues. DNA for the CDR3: TGTGCCAGCAGCTCGCGGCGGAACGAGCAGTACGTC. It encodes CASSSRRNEQYV.

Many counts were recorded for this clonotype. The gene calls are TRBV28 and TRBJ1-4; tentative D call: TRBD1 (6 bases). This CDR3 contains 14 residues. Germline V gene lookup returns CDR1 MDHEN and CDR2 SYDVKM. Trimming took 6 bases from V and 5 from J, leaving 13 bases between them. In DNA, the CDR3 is TGTGCCAGCAGCACAGGGCCTCTCAATGAAAAACTGTTTTTT. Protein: CASSTGPLNEKLFF.

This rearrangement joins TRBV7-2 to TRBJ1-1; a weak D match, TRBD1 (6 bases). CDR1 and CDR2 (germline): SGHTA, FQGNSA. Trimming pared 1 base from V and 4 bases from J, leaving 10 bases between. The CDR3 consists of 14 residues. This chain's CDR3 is CASSLVGGPTEAFF. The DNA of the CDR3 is TGTGCCAGCAGCTTAGTAGGGGGTCCCACTGAAGCTTTCTTT.

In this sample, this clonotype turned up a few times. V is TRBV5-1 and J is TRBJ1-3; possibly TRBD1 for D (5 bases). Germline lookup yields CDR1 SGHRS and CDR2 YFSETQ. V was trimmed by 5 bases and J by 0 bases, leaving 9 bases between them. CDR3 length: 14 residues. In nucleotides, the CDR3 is TGCGCCAGCAGTGCGGGGGACTCTGGAAACACCATATATTTT. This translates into CASSAGDSGNTIYF. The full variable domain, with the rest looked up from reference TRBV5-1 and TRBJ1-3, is KAGVTQTPRYLIKTRGQQVTLSCSPISGHRSVSWYQQTPGQGLQFLFEYFSETQRNKGNFPGRFSGRQFSNSRSEMNVSTLELGDSALYLCASSAGDSGNTIYFGEGSWLTVV.

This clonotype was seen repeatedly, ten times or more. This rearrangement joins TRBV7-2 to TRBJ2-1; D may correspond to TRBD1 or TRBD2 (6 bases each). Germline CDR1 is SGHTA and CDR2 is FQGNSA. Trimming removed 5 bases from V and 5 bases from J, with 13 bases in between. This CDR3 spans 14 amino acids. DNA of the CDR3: TGTGCCAGCAGCGCACAGGGACTGGACAATGAGCAGTTCTTC. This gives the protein CASSAQGLDNEQFF.

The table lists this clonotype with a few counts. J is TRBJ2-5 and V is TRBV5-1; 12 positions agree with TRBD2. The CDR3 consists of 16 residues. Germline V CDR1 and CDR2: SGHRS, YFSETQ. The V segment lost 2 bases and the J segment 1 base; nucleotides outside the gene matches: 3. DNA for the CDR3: TGCGCCAGCAGCTTTCGGACTAGCGGGGTCCAAGAGACCCAGTACTTC. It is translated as CASSFRTSGVQETQYF.

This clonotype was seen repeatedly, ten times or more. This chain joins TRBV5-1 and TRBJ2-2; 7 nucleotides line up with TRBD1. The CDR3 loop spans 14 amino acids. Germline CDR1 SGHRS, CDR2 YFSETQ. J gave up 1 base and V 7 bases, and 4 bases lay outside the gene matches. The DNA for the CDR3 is TGCGCCAGCGGACAGGACGGGAACACCGGGGAGCTGTTTTTT. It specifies CASGQDGNTGELFF.

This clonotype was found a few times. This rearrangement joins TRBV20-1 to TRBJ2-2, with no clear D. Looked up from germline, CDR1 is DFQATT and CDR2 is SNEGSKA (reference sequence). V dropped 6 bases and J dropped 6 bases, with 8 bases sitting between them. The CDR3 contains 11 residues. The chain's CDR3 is CSALKAGELFF. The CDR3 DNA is TGCAGTGCCCTTAAAGCCGGGGAGCTGTTTTTT.

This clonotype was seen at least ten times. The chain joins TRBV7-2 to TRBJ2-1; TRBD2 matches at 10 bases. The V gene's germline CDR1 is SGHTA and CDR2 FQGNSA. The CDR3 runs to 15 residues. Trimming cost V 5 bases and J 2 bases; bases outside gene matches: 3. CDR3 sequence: CASSRTSGAYNEQFF. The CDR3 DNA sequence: TGTGCCAGCAGCCGTACTAGCGGGGCCTACAATGAGCAGTTCTTC. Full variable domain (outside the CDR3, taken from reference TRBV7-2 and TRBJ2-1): GAGVSQSPSNKVTEKGKDVELRCDPISGHTALYWYRQSLGQGLEFLIYFQGNSAPDKSGLPSDRFSAERTGGSVSTLTIQRTQQEDSAVYLCASSRTSGAYNEQFFGPGTRLTVL.

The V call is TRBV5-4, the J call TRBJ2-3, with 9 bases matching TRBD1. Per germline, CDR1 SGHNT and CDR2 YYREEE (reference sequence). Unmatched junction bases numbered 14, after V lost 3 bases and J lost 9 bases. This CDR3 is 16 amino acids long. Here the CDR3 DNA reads TGTGCCAGCAGCTCTGCTGGGGACAGGGAAGGGAGGACGCAGTATTTT. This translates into CASSSAGDREGRTQYF.

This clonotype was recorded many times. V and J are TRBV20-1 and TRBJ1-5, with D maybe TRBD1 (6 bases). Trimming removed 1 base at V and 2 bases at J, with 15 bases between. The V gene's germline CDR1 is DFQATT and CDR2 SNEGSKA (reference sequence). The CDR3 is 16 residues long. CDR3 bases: TGCAGTGCTAGAGTCCGAGGCAGGGGTGGCAATCAGCCCCAGCATTTT. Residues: CSARVRGRGGNQPQHF.

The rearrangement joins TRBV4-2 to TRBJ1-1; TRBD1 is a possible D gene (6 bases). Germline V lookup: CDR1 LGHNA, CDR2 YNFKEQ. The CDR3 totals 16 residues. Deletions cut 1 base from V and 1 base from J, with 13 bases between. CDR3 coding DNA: TGTGCCAGCAGCCAAGTAATAGGACAGAAGAACACTGAAGCTTTCTTT. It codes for CASSQVIGQKNTEAFF.

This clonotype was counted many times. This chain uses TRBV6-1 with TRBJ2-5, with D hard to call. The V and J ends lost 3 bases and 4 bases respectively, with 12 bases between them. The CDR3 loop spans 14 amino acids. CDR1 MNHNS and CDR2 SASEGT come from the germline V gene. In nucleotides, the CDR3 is TGTGCCAGCAGTGAGGGCCCGTCCGGAGAGACCCAGTACTTC. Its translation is CASSEGPSGETQYF.

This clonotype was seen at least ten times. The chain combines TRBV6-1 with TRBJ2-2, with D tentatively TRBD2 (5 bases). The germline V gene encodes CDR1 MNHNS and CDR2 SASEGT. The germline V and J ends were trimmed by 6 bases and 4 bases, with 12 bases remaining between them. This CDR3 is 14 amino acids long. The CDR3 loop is CASRADGGTGELFF. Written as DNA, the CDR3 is TGTGCCAGCAGAGCCGACGGAGGCACCGGGGAGCTGTTTTTT.

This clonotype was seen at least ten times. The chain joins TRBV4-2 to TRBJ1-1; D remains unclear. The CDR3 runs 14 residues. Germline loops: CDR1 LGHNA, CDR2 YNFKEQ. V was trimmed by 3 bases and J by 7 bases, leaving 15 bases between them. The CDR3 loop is CASSQLLSDVEAFF. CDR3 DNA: TGTGCCAGCAGCCAGTTACTATCGGACGTTGAAGCTTTCTTT.

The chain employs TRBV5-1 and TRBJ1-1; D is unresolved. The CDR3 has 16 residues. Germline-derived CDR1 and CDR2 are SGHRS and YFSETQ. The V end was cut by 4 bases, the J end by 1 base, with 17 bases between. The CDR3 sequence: CASSPWAERGNTEAFF. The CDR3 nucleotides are TGCGCCAGCAGCCCATGGGCGGAACGTGGGAACACTGAAGCTTTCTTT. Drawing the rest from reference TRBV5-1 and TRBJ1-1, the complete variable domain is KAGVTQTPRYLIKTRGQQVTLSCSPISGHRSVSWYQQTPGQGLQFLFEYFSETQRNKGNFPGRFSGRQFSNSRSEMNVSTLELGDSALYLCASSPWAERGNTEAFFGQGTRLTVV.

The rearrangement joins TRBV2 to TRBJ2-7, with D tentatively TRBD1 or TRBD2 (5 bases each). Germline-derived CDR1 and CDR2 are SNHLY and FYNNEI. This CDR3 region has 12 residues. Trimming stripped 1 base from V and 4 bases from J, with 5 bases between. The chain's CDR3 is CASSEGGYEQYV. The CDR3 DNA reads TGTGCCAGCAGTGAAGGGGGGTACGAGCAGTACGTC.

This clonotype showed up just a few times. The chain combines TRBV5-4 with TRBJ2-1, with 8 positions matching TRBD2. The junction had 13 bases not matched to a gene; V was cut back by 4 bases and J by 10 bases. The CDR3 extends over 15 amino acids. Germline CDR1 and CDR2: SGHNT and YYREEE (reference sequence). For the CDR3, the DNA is TGTGCCAGCAGCCCTCGGACTAGCCCGGGCAAAGAGCAGTTCTTC. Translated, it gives CASSPRTSPGKEQFF.

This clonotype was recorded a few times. The CDR3 is CASSFSPPANYGYTF. CDR3 coding DNA: TGTGCCAGCAGCTTTTCGCCACCAGCTAACTATGGCTACACCTTC. The chain joins TRBV11-3 to TRBJ1-2, with D hard to call. The CDR3 extends over 15 amino acids. With 3 bases removed from V and 0 bases from J, the gap between germline ends came to 11 bases. Germline-derived CDR1 and CDR2 are SGHNT and YENEEA.

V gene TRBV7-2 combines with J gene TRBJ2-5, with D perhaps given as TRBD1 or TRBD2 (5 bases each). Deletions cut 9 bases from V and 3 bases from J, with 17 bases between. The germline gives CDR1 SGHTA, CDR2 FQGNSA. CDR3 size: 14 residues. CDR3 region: CARGPGLIEETQYF. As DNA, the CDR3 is TGTGCCAGGGGCCCGGGGCTAATAGAAGAGACCCAGTACTTC.

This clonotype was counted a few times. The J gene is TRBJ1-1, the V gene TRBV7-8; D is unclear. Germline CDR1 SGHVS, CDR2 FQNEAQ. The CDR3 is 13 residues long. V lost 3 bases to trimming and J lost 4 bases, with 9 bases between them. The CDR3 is CASSFPLSTEAFF. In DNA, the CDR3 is TGTGCCAGCAGCTTCCCTTTGAGCACTGAAGCTTTCTTT. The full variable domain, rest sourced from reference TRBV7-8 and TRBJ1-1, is GAGVSQSPRYKVAKRGQDVALRCDPISGHVSLFWYQQALGQGPEFLTYFQNEAQLDKSGLPSDRFFAERPEGSVSTLKIQRTQQEDSAVYLCASSFPLSTEAFFGQGTRLTVV.

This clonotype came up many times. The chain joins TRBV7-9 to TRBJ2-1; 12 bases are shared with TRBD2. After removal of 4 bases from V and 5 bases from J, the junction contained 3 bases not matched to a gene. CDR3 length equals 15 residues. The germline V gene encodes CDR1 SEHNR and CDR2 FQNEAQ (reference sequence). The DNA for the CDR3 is TGTGCCAGCAGCTCCGGACTAGCGGGGAACAATGAGCAGTTCTTC. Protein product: CASSSGLAGNNEQFF.